The sample holds many counts of the clone carrying this TCR beta chain. These data are taken from a study of T cell repertoires in cytomegalovirus infection. TCRdb itself ran the reads through MiXCR, one entry per CDR3 protein. Counted here are 300,000 to 400,000 distinct CDR3 sequences, 9.5% occurring once; the ten biggest clones make up 4.3%. The source material was PBMCs. The sequence derives from a human donor in good health (CMV status not recorded). Some clones in this sample may be carry-over from other donors' samples.

The CDR3 coding sequence is TGTGCCAGCAGCCTAGGGGACAGGGCCCATGGCTACACCTTC. This sequence encodes CASSLGDRAHGYTF. This chain connects TRBV7-2 to TRBJ1-2; 9 bases fit TRBD1. Trimming at V came to 5 bases and at J to 6 bases, leaving 7 bases not matched to a gene. The CDR3 consists of 14 residues. Germline V gene data show CDR1 as SGHTA and CDR2 as FQGNSA.